This is a list of T cell receptor beta chains from one sample in a study of blood T cell repertoires in COVID-19. The protocol was immunoSEQ multiplex PCR, while the TCRdb copy is restricted to in-frame clones and leaves out a portion. The table records fewer than 450,000 clones, around nine tenths of them present only once. Source material: PBMCs or T cells enriched from blood (not recorded which). The source is a woman between 18 and 30 years old who had recovered from COVID-19. CDR3s include the opening cysteine and the closing phenylalanine or tryptophan. The D gene is left open where the match is weak. Some rows have no size entry. The others give once, few or many, or a class for an expanded clone.

TRBV7-2	NA	NA	TRBJ2-5	TGTGCCAGCAGCTTAGCGCAGGGACACCACCAAGAGACCCAGTACTTC	CASSLAQGHHQETQYF
TRBV6-1	NA	NA	TRBJ1-2	TGTGCCAGCAGTGAAGAGGGGGACTATGGCTACACCTTC	CASSEEGDYGYTF
TRBV7-9	NA	TRBD1	TRBJ1-2	TGTGCCAGCAGCTCCGGGACAGTGGCCTATGGCTACACCTTC	CASSSGTVAYGYTF
TRBV3-1/TRBV3-2	NA	NA	TRBJ2-3	TGTGCCAGCAGCCATGGGGGGGCCCCGAACACAGATACGCAGTATTTT	CASSHGGAPNTDTQYF
TRBV9	once	TRBD1	TRBJ1-4	TGTGCCAGCAGCGGAGGGACAGGGCTTAGGGAAAAACTGTTTTTT	CASSGGTGLREKLFF
TRBV2	NA	NA	TRBJ1-6	TGTGCCAGCATTTCGGGGAGGTATAATTCACCCCTCCACTTT	CASISGRYNSPLHF
TRBV2	NA	TRBD1	TRBJ2-7	TGTGCCAGCAGGTCCACAGGGGGCGCGGTTTACGAGCAGTACTTC	CASRSTGGAVYEQYF
TRBV19	few	NA	TRBJ1-1	TGTGCCAGTAGTACAAAGACAGGTAATGCTGAAGCTTTCTTT	CASSTKTGNAEAFF
TRBV10-2	NA	TRBD1	TRBJ1-1	TGCGCCACCCGGACAGGGGACACTGAAGCTTTCTTT	CATRTGDTEAFF
TRBV9	NA	NA	TRBJ1-5	TGTGCCAGCAGCGTCGACAACAATCAGCCCCAGCATTTT	CASSVDNNQPQHF
TRBV3-1/TRBV3-2	NA	TRBD2	TRBJ2-2	TGTGCCAGCAGTCCTAGCGGGGGGCACTTCACCGGGGAGCTGTTTTTT	CASSPSGGHFTGELFF
TRBV28	NA	TRBD1	TRBJ1-2	TGTGCCAGCAGTTCCGGGACAGCTTATGGCTACACCTTC	CASSSGTAYGYTF
TRBV19	few	NA	TRBJ2-7	TGTGCCAGTAGTATAGATGAGGTGAACGAGCAGTACTTC	CASSIDEVNEQYF
TRBV6-6	NA	TRBD2	TRBJ2-1	TGTGCCAGCTGGCCTGTTGGTAGCGGGTACAATGAGCAGTTCTTC	CASWPVGSGYNEQFF
TRBV28	NA	TRBD1	TRBJ1-2	TGTGCCAGCAGTCCCAACGCCCAGGGACAGGACTATGGCTACACCTTC	CASSPNAQGQDYGYTF
TRBV7-2	NA	NA	TRBJ2-7	TGTGCCAGCAGCTTGGGCAGGACTTACGAGCAGTACTTC	CASSLGRTYEQYF
TRBV6-5	NA	NA	TRBJ2-5	TGTGCCAGCAAGTTTAGCGGAGAAGAGACCCAGTACTTC	CASKFSGEETQYF
TRBV12-3/TRBV12-4	NA	NA	TRBJ1-1	TGTGCCAGCAGTTTATCCCTAGCGGGTGAAGCTTTCTTT	CASSLSLAGEAFF
TRBV5-1	NA	NA	TRBJ2-3	TGCGCCAGCAGCTTGGTATTCGATACGCAGTATTTT	CASSLVFDTQYF
TRBV5-1	NA	TRBD1	TRBJ2-7	TGCGCCAGCAGCCCCGAGTACAGGGGGCGGACCTACGAGCAGTACTTC	CASSPEYRGRTYEQYF
TRBV5-8	NA	NA	TRBJ1-6	TGTGCCAGCAGCTTGGGTCAGTCGAATTCACCCCTCCACTTT	CASSLGQSNSPLHF
TRBV7-9	NA	NA	TRBJ1-3	TGTGCCAGCAGCCCCATACGAGGTCCTAGCTCTGGAAACACCATATATTTT	CASSPIRGPSSGNTIYF
TRBV5-6	once	NA	TRBJ1-2	TGTGCCAGCAGCCCTGACTCCACCTCGGGCTACACCTTC	CASSPDSTSGYTF
TRBV13	NA	TRBD2	TRBJ2-2	TGTGCCAGCAGCTCAGGTCAGGGACTAGCGGCAAACACCGGGGAGCTGTTTTTT	CASSSGQGLAANTGELFF
TRBV27	once	NA	TRBJ2-7	TGTGCCAGCGGGAGGTACGAGCAGTACTTC	CASGRYEQYF
TRBV19	NA	TRBD1	TRBJ1-1	TGTGCCAGTTCTCACGGGGGACAGAGAATGAACACTGAAGCTTTCTTT	CASSHGGQRMNTEAFF
TRBV5-1	NA	TRBD1	TRBJ2-1	TGCGCCAGCAGATACGACAGGGGGCAAGGTTTCTTC	CASRYDRGQGFF
TRBV2	once	NA	TRBJ1-6	TGTGCCAGCAGTGAAGGGAGTTGGAACGTACCCCTCCACTTT	CASSEGSWNVPLHF
TRBV30	NA	TRBD1	TRBJ2-1	TGTGCCTGGACCGGGACAGGGGTCAATGAGCAGTTCTTC	CAWTGTGVNEQFF
TRBV6-1	NA	NA	TRBJ2-7	TGTGCCAGCAGTGATCAAGACGGGACACCCTCCTACGAGCAGTACTTC	CASSDQDGTPSYEQYF
TRBV6-1	NA	NA	TRBJ1-2	TGTGCCAGCAGTGAATTCGCGACACTTTATGGCTACACCTTC	CASSEFATLYGYTF
TRBV19	once	NA	TRBJ1-5	TGTGCCAGTAGTATTCTTTATAGCAATCAGCCCCAGCATTTT	CASSILYSNQPQHF
TRBV6-1	NA	NA	TRBJ1-1	TGTGCCAGCAGACCGACAGAAATGAACACTGAAGCTTTCTTT	CASRPTEMNTEAFF
TRBV3-1/TRBV3-2	NA	TRBD1	TRBJ1-6	TGTGCCAGCAGCCAGGGGACAGAAACTTCACCCCTCCACTTT	CASSQGTETSPLHF
TRBV11-3	NA	NA	TRBJ1-6	TGTGCCAGCAGCTGGGCGAAAGGGGGTTCACCCCTCCACTTT	CASSWAKGGSPLHF
TRBV10-3	NA	NA	TRBJ1-3	TGTGCCATCAGTGAGTCTGCAGGGGCTTTGAACACCATATATTTT	CAISESAGALNTIYF
TRBV5-1	few	NA	TRBJ1-4	TGCGCCAGCAGCTTAAGCGGGGGTTGGGAAAAACTGTTTTTT	CASSLSGGWEKLFF
TRBV24-1	once	TRBD1	TRBJ2-2	TGTGCCACCAGTGATTCCCCCCGACGGGACAGGGAGACCGGGGAGCTGTTTTTT	CATSDSPRRDRETGELFF
TRBV3-1/TRBV3-2	NA	NA	TRBJ1-4	TGTGCCAGCAGCCAAGTTGGGGGGGGAGGGCGCGAAAAACTGTTTTTT	CASSQVGGGGREKLFF
TRBV4-1	NA	TRBD1	TRBJ2-5	TGCGCCAGCAGCCACCACCTAACTGAGGGGGCGACCCAGTACTTC	CASSHHLTEGATQYF
TRBV9	NA	TRBD1	TRBJ2-3	TGTGCCAGCAGCGAGACAGGGAAGACAGATACGCAGTATTTT	CASSETGKTDTQYF
TRBV10-3	NA	TRBD2	TRBJ2-1	TGTGCCATCAGTGGCGGCGGGGGGGGTGGTGAGCAGTTCTTC	CAISGGGGGGEQFF
TRBV7-9	NA	NA	TRBJ2-2	TGTGCCAGCAGACTTCTCCTGACCGGGGAGCTGTTTTTT	CASRLLLTGELFF
TRBV7-9	NA	TRBD1	TRBJ2-1	TGTGCCAGCAGCCCAGGGACAGGGGACTACAATGAGCAGTTCTTC	CASSPGTGDYNEQFF
TRBV14	NA	NA	TRBJ1-3	TGTGCCAGCAGCCCAAGACAGTCCCTAGGGGGAAACACCATATATTTT	CASSPRQSLGGNTIYF
TRBV5-6	NA	TRBD1	TRBJ1-4	TGTGCCAGCAGCTTGGCCGGGGCCAGGGGGAATGAAAAACTGTTTTTT	CASSLAGARGNEKLFF
TRBV30	NA	NA	TRBJ1-2	TGTGCCTGGAGTGTACTAGAGGTCGGAAAAAACTATGGCTACACCTTC	CAWSVLEVGKNYGYTF
TRBV5-1	NA	NA	TRBJ1-2	TGCGCCAGCAGCTCGGAGCCGGTTTCCAACTATGGCTACACCTTC	CASSSEPVSNYGYTF
TRBV4-1	NA	TRBD1	TRBJ1-6	TGCGCCAGCAGCCACCTTTCCCGACAGGGGAATAATTCACCCCTCCACTTT	CASSHLSRQGNNSPLHF
TRBV4-1	NA	NA	TRBJ2-3	TGCGCCAGCAGCCCCACCGACGGGGCGGGGAGTCACACAGATACGCAGTATTTT	CASSPTDGAGSHTDTQYF
TRBV5-5	NA	TRBD2	TRBJ2-5	TGTGCCAGCAGCCTTGCGGGGGTAGAGACCCAGTACTTC	CASSLAGVETQYF
TRBV18	NA	NA	TRBJ2-3	TGTGCCAGCTCACCACCAGGGGGGGCAGATACGCAGTATTTT	CASSPPGGADTQYF
TRBV6-1	NA	NA	TRBJ2-2	TGTGCCAGCAGTGAAGTTCCGGCCGGGGAGCTGTTTTTT	CASSEVPAGELFF
TRBV28	once	NA	TRBJ1-5	TGTGCCAGCAGTTTAGTATCGTGGACAGTCAACTATAGCAATCAGCCCCAGCATTTT	CASSLVSWTVNYSNQPQHF
TRBV6-6	NA	TRBD1	TRBJ1-1	TGTGCCAGCAGTCATTTGATCGGACAGGGGAGTTTTCGGACTGAAGCTTTCTTT	CASSHLIGQGSFRTEAFF
TRBV19	NA	NA	TRBJ1-1	TGTGCCAGTACCGCCAGGGGAGAAGCTTTCTTT	CASTARGEAFF
TRBV2	NA	NA	TRBJ2-7	TGTGCCAGCAGACTAGTATCGCTTTACGAGCAGTACTTC	CASRLVSLYEQYF
TRBV3-1/TRBV3-2	NA	TRBD2	TRBJ2-3	TGTGCCAGCAGCCGGACTAGGCTCACAGATACGCAGTATTTT	CASSRTRLTDTQYF
TRBV5-1	NA	NA	TRBJ1-1	TGCGCAAGCAGGACGGGGGATCAATCTGAAGCTTTCTTT	CASRTGDQSEAFF